One and the same sample provided the 15 T cell receptor beta chains below, sequenced in a study of CD8 T cells in Susac syndrome. Reverse transcription of roughly 0.45 to 1 ug RNA was performed with random hexamers. TCRdb independently ran MiXCR on the immunoSEQ multiplex PCR reads; one entry per CDR3 protein. The sample holds 15,000 to 20,000 distinct CDR3 sequences, roughly 96% seen once. Specimen: CD8+ T cells from PBMCs. Every receptor here comes from a human donor in good health.

The chain has TRBV19 and TRBJ2-5, with D possibly TRBD2 on 5 matching bases. Germline assignment: CDR1 LNHDA and CDR2 SQIVND (reference sequence). The CDR3 length is 14 residues. The V and J ends lost 5 bases and 5 bases respectively, with 15 bases between them. CDR3 protein: CASSSSGYGETQYF. The CDR3 bases are TGTGCCAGTAGTTCAAGCGGATACGGGGAGACCCAGTACTTC.

The chain carries TRBV2 and TRBJ1-4; a weak D match, TRBD1 (6 bases). Trimming pared 10 bases from V and 4 bases from J, leaving 22 bases between. The germline V gene encodes CDR1 SNHLY and CDR2 FYNNEI. The CDR3 has 16 amino acids. For the CDR3, the DNA is TGTGCCACTAGAAACCCGCCGGGGGCTAGTAATGAAAAACTGTTTTTT. Translated, it gives CATRNPPGASNEKLFF. Full variable domain (remainder filled in from reference TRBV2 and TRBJ1-4): EPEVTQTPSHQVTQMGQEVILRCVPISNHLYFYWYRQILGQKVEFLVSFYNNEISEKSEIFDDQFSVERPDGSNFTLKIRSTKLEDSAMYFCATRNPPGASNEKLFFGSGTQLSVL.

The chain links TRBV27 to TRBJ2-1; 9 bases are a match to TRBD2. Germline values: CDR1 MNHEY, CDR2 SMNVEV (reference sequence). V was clipped by 6 bases and J by 5 bases; unmatched bases: 8. This CDR3 has 15 residues. In nucleotides, the CDR3 is TGTGCCAGCAGGCATATAGCGGGAGTAGACAATGAGCAGTTCTTC. This codes for CASRHIAGVDNEQFF.

This clonotype has just one count. The genes are TRBV7-9 and TRBJ2-3; no clear D gene. V was trimmed by 4 bases and J by 6 bases, leaving 17 bases between them. This CDR3 comprises 15 residues. Per germline, CDR1 SEHNR and CDR2 FQNEAQ (reference sequence). The CDR3 nucleotides are TGTGCCAGCAGCTCACTCCGCTTCAATTTGGATACGCAGTATTTT. Residues: CASSSLRFNLDTQYF.

J is TRBJ2-7 and V is TRBV27; D is uncertain. The V gene lost 4 bases and the J gene lost 0 bases, with 10 bases spanning the gap. Per germline, CDR1 MNHEY and CDR2 SMNVEV (reference sequence). This CDR3 is 14 amino acids long. CDR3 DNA: TGTGCCAGCAGTTCCACGGCCGCCTCCTACGAGCAGTACTTC. This gives the protein CASSSTAASYEQYF.

V gene TRBV5-4 combines with J gene TRBJ2-3; 7 positions match TRBD2. The CDR3 has 15 residues. V shed 2 bases and J 0 bases; nucleotides not matched to a gene: 3. The germline V gene encodes CDR1 SGHNT and CDR2 YYREEE (reference sequence). The CDR3 here is CASSFLADSTDTQYF. The CDR3 bases are TGTGCCAGCAGCTTCCTAGCGGATAGCACAGATACGCAGTATTTT. The full variable domain, its missing parts supplied by reference TRBV5-4 and TRBJ2-3, is ETGVTQSPTHLIKTRGQQVTLRCSSQSGHNTVSWYQQALGQGPQFIFQYYREEENGRGNFPPRFSGLQFPNYSSELNVNALELDDSALYLCASSFLADSTDTQYFGPGTRLTVL.

This chain links TRBV7-9 with TRBJ2-2, with 8 bases lining up with TRBD1. The CDR3 sequence is 16 residues long. The ends lost 5 bases at V and 5 bases at J; junction bases unmatched: 10. From germline, CDR1 is SEHNR and CDR2 FQNEAQ (reference sequence). The DNA for the CDR3 is TGTGCCAGCAGCCAATCGGACAGGGTGAATACCGGGGAGCTGTTTTTT. Translation gives CASSQSDRVNTGELFF. The full variable domain, its missing parts supplied by reference TRBV7-9 and TRBJ2-2, is DTGVSQNPRHKITKRGQNVTFRCDPISEHNRLYWYRQTLGQGPEFLTYFQNEAQLEKSRLLSDRFSAERPKGSFSTLEIQRTEQGDSAMYLCASSQSDRVNTGELFFGEGSRLTVL.

The rearrangement uses TRBV13 and TRBJ2-1; D tentatively fits TRBD1 or TRBD2 (5 bases each). There are 14 residues in the CDR3. From germline, CDR1 is PRHDT and CDR2 FYEKMQ (reference sequence). V was trimmed by 3 bases and J by 6 bases, leaving 12 bases between them. The DNA for the CDR3 is TGTGCCAGCAGCTTGGGTCGGGGCCCCAATGAGCAGTTCTTC. Amino acids: CASSLGRGPNEQFF.

This chain connects TRBV19 to TRBJ1-1, with D hard to call. V lost 7 bases to trimming and J lost 5 bases, with 14 bases between them. The CDR3 is 13 amino acids. The germline V gene has CDR1 LNHDA and CDR2 SQIVND (reference sequence). The CDR3 nucleotides are TGTGCCAGTACCCCCAACCTGAGGACTGAAGCTTTCTTT. Protein product: CASTPNLRTEAFF.

This clonotype was recorded a few times. CDR3 sequence: CATSRTRAMETQYF. In DNA, the CDR3 is TGTGCCACCAGCAGAACCAGGGCAATGGAGACCCAGTACTTC. The chain carries TRBV15 and TRBJ2-5; TRBD1 is a possible D gene (5 bases). Germline-derived CDR1 and CDR2 are LNHNV and YYDKDF (reference sequence). The CDR3 extends over 14 amino acids. V was trimmed by 2 bases and J by 5 bases, leaving 12 bases between them.

The genes are TRBV6-6 and TRBJ2-3; TRBD2 agrees at 7 bases. The CDR3 is 14 amino acids. Per the germline V gene, CDR1 is MNHNY and CDR2 is SVGAGI (reference sequence). Germline trimming cut 6 bases from V and 4 bases from J; bases unmatched to any gene: 7. In DNA form, the CDR3 reads TGTGCCAGCAGCCCCGGGGAGGGAGCAGATACGCAGTATTTT. Residues: CASSPGEGADTQYF.

The chain combines TRBV7-8 with TRBJ1-4; 8 bases line up with TRBD1. CDR1 is SGHVS, CDR2 FQNEAQ, per germline. The V gene end was trimmed by 1 base and the J gene end by 3 bases; junction bases not matched to a gene: 7. There are 17 residues in the CDR3. DNA for the CDR3: TGTGCCAGCAGCTTAGTAGGACAGGGATTATCTAATGAAAAACTGTTTTTT. Its translation is CASSLVGQGLSNEKLFF.

The CDR3 here is CAIRGTGASTEAFF. As DNA, the CDR3 is TGTGCCATCAGGGGCACGGGGGCGAGCACTGAAGCTTTCTTT. This sequence joins TRBV10-3 and TRBJ1-1, with TRBD1 as a possible D gene (6 bases). CDR1 is ENHRY and CDR2 is SYGVKD in the germline V gene. This CDR3 comprises 14 residues. V lost 6 bases and J 4 bases, leaving 15 bases between the germline ends.

J is TRBJ2-3 and V is TRBV29-1; D is uncertain. Between the trimmed V and J ends, which lost 1 base and 1 base, there was a span of 6 bases. Germline values: CDR1 SQVTM, CDR2 ANQGSEA. The CDR3 is made up of 13 amino acids. The DNA of the CDR3 is TGCAGCGTTGAAGGCATCCGCACAGATACGCAGTATTTT. Translating it yields CSVEGIRTDTQYF.

The V gene is TRBV7-8, the J gene TRBJ2-2, with 8 bases matching TRBD2. Trimming removed 8 bases from V and 5 bases from J; junction bases left unmatched: 19. Germline V gene sequence: CDR1 SGHVS, CDR2 FQNEAQ. CDR3 length equals 18 residues. The CDR3 DNA follows: TGTGCCAGCTCTCCCTCCCCCTCCGGGAGGGCGGTTACCGGGGAGCTGTTTTTT. Amino acids: CASSPSPSGRAVTGELFF.